This TCR beta chain was captured by sequencing in a study of control samples from healthy donors and cancer patients. Looked up from germline, CDR1 is LNHDA and CDR2 is SQIVND (reference sequence). The CDR3 has 17 residues. Trimming removed 1 base from V and 3 bases from J; junction bases left unmatched: 7. TCRdb's table, derived via immunoSEQ multiplex PCR, lists solely in-frame clones and lacks some. The table has fewer than 500,000 clones, approximately 90% seen once. The chain combines TRBV19 with TRBJ2-7; 12 bases match TRBD2. The receptor comes from a man aged 40-49 years with head and neck cancer. What was sequenced was PBMCs. This CDR3 is CASSIALAGGGLYEQYF. The CDR3 bases are TGTGCCAGTAGTATAGCACTAGCGGGAGGAGGACTCTACGAGCAGTACTTC.